This T cell receptor (beta chain) was observed in a study of shared clonotypes between healthy human individuals. Researchers ran the assay at a deep level. Sequencing used immunoSEQ multiplex PCR; TCRdb keeps in-frame clones, though not all of them. The table shows 2 million to 2.5 million clones, with over 90% occurring only once. Regarding this clone: The antigen remains undetermined.

CD45RA+ naive and CD45RA-negative memory subsets were separated from CD4+ cells. Study-wide findings and caveats: Across subsets, estimated richness was generally greater for naive than for memory populations.

What was sequenced was naive CD4+ T cells from PBMCs. This sample's subset: CD45RA+ positively selected. This receptor was taken from a man aged 18 to 35 in good health. Some clones in this sample may be carry-over from other donors' samples.

The DNA of the CDR3 is TGCGCCAGCAGCTTGGGTTCAGCAAGGACTTATGGCTACACCTTC. Its protein product is CASSLGSARTYGYTF. The chain recombines TRBV5-1 with TRBJ1-2; D gene unclear. The CDR3 extends over 15 amino acids. Germline loops: CDR1 SGHRS, CDR2 YFSETQ. Trimming removed 0 bases at V and 5 bases at J, with 14 bases between.